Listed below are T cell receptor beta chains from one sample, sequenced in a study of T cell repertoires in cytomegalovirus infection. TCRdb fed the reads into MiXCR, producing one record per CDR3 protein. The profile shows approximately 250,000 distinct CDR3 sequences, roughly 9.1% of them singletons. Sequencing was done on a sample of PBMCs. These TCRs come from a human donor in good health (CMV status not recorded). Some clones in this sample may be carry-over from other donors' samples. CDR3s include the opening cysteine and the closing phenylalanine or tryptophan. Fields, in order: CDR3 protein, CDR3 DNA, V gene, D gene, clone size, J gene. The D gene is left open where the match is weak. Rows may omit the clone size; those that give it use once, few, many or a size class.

cdr3_aa: CASSYQGHRYQPQHF; cdr3_nt: TGTGCCAGCAGTTACCAGGGACATCGGTATCAGCCCCAGCATTTT; v_call: TRBV6-6; d_call: .; clone_size: many; j_call: TRBJ1-5
cdr3_aa: CASSIAGLAGVPSTDEQFF; cdr3_nt: TGTGCCAGTAGTATAGCGGGGCTAGCGGGGGTCCCATCTACGGATGAGCAGTTCTTC; v_call: TRBV19; d_call: TRBD2; clone_size: few; j_call: TRBJ2-1
cdr3_aa: CAIQGEGSSYEQYF; cdr3_nt: TGTGCCATACAAGGGGAGGGGTCCTCCTACGAGCAGTACTTC; v_call: TRBV6-1; d_call: TRBD2; clone_size: many; j_call: TRBJ2-7
cdr3_aa: CASAQGFNQPQHF; cdr3_nt: TGTGCCAGCGCCCAGGGATTCAATCAGCCCCAGCATTTT; v_call: TRBV7-2; d_call: .; clone_size: many; j_call: TRBJ1-5
cdr3_aa: CASLSGGPLMNTEAFF; cdr3_nt: TGTGCCAGCCTTTCGGGGGGACCCCTCATGAACACTGAAGCTTTCTTT; v_call: TRBV28; d_call: .; clone_size: .; j_call: TRBJ1-1
cdr3_aa: CASSSAGVNYGYTF; cdr3_nt: TGTGCCAGCAGTTCGGCGGGGGTAAACTATGGCTACACCTTC; v_call: TRBV28; d_call: .; clone_size: many; j_call: TRBJ1-2
cdr3_aa: CASSPMGLMKDYGYTF; cdr3_nt: TGTGCCAGCAGTCCAATGGGACTTATGAAAGACTATGGCTACACCTTC; v_call: TRBV28; d_call: .; clone_size: few; j_call: TRBJ1-2
cdr3_aa: CSARDSRQGAYGYTF; cdr3_nt: TGCAGTGCTAGAGATTCGAGACAGGGGGCCTATGGCTACACCTTC; v_call: TRBV20-1; d_call: TRBD1; clone_size: .; j_call: TRBJ1-2
cdr3_aa: CASSSRQGVRNQPQHF; cdr3_nt: TGTGCCAGCAGCTCAAGACAGGGTGTGCGCAATCAGCCCCAGCATTTT; v_call: TRBV7-2; d_call: TRBD1; clone_size: many; j_call: TRBJ1-5
cdr3_aa: CSARAPAGLAGGTYNEQFF; cdr3_nt: TGCAGTGCTAGGGCTCCGGCGGGACTAGCGGGAGGAACCTACAATGAGCAGTTCTTC; v_call: TRBV20-1; d_call: TRBD2; clone_size: many; j_call: TRBJ2-1
cdr3_aa: CASSLVGGDYEQYF; cdr3_nt: TGCGCCAGCAGCTTGGTCGGGGGGGACTACGAGCAGTACTTC; v_call: TRBV5-1; d_call: TRBD2; clone_size: few; j_call: TRBJ2-7
cdr3_aa: CASSLERAGEYGYTF; cdr3_nt: TGTGCCAGCAGCTTAGAAAGGGCAGGAGAGTATGGCTACACCTTC; v_call: TRBV7-2; d_call: .; clone_size: many; j_call: TRBJ1-2
cdr3_aa: CASSWRVVPSPPNYGYTF; cdr3_nt: TGTGCCAGCAGCTGGAGGGTGGTTCCATCCCCTCCCAACTATGGCTACACCTTC; v_call: TRBV5-6; d_call: .; clone_size: few; j_call: TRBJ1-2
cdr3_aa: CASSLASSGADTQYF; cdr3_nt: TGTGCCAGCAGCTTAGCATCTAGCGGGGCAGATACGCAGTATTTT; v_call: TRBV7-2; d_call: TRBD2; clone_size: many; j_call: TRBJ2-3
cdr3_aa: CASSSGLAVAYEQYF; cdr3_nt: TGTGCCAGCAGCTCGGGACTAGCGGTTGCCTACGAGCAGTACTTC; v_call: TRBV7-2; d_call: TRBD2; clone_size: many; j_call: TRBJ2-7
cdr3_aa: CSASSRVTEAFF; cdr3_nt: TGCAGTGCCAGTTCCAGGGTCACTGAAGCTTTCTTT; v_call: TRBV20-1; d_call: .; clone_size: .; j_call: TRBJ1-1
cdr3_aa: CASSLNRVLYEQYF; cdr3_nt: TGTGCCAGCAGCTTGAACAGGGTTTTATACGAGCAGTACTTC; v_call: TRBV5-6; d_call: .; clone_size: few; j_call: TRBJ2-7